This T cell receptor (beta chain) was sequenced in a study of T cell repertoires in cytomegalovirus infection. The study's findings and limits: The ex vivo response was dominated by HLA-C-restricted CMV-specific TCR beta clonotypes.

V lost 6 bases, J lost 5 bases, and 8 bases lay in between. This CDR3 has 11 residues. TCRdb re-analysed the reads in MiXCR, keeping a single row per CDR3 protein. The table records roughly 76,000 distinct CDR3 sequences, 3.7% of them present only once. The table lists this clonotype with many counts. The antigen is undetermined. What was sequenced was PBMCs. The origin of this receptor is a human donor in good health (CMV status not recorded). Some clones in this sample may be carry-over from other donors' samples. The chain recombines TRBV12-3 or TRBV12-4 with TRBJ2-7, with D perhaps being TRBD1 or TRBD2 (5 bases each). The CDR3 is CASRGTDEQYF. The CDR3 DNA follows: TGTGCCAGCAGAGGGACCGACGAGCAGTACTTC.